Listed below are T cell receptor beta chains from one sample, sequenced in a study of control samples from healthy donors and cancer patients. Sequencing was performed with immunoSEQ multiplex PCR; in TCRdb, only in-frame clones are kept and a portion is missing. The sample has about 120,000 clones; roughly 87% are singletons. What was sequenced was blood. Receptors were obtained from a man aged 18 to 30 in good health. CDR3s include the opening cysteine and the closing phenylalanine or tryptophan. A D gene is named only where the DNA matches it firmly. Size is omitted from some rows. Given values are once, few, many or a class for expanded clones.

J: TRBJ2-2
size: .
D: .
V: TRBV7-8
CDR3: CASSRQLVSATGELFF
DNA: TGTGCCAGCAGCCGACAACTAGTCTCGGCCACCGGGGAGCTGTTTTTT

J: TRBJ2-3
size: once
D: TRBD2
V: TRBV2
CDR3: CASIERGVADTQYF
DNA: TGTGCCAGCATTGAGCGGGGGGTGGCAGATACGCAGTATTTT

J: TRBJ1-1
size: .
D: .
V: TRBV6-5
CDR3: CASSKHLSNTEAFF
DNA: TGTGCCAGCAGTAAGCACTTGTCGAACACTGAAGCTTTCTTT

J: TRBJ2-1
size: few
D: .
V: TRBV15
CDR3: CATSGTSNEQFF
DNA: TGTGCCACCAGCGGAACTAGCAATGAGCAGTTCTTC

J: TRBJ2-2
size: .
D: TRBD1
V: TRBV24-1
CDR3: CATTGTATGELFF
DNA: TGTGCCACCACCGGGACAGCCACCGGGGAGCTGTTTTTT

J: TRBJ2-5
size: .
D: TRBD1
V: TRBV5-4
CDR3: CASSIGQGETQYF
DNA: TGTGCCAGCAGCATCGGACAGGGGGAGACCCAGTACTTC

J: TRBJ2-3
size: few
D: TRBD2
V: TRBV4-1
CDR3: CASSQDRVGLAGDTQYF
DNA: TGCGCCAGCAGCCAAGATCGCGTAGGACTAGCGGGAGATACGCAGTATTTT

J: TRBJ2-1
size: .
D: .
V: TRBV19
CDR3: CASYPRGQLLGEQFF
DNA: TGTGCCAGTTATCCCCGTGGGCAGTTGCTAGGTGAGCAGTTCTTC

J: TRBJ1-2
size: .
D: TRBD1
V: TRBV6-5
CDR3: CASRTMLTGFYGYTF
DNA: TGTGCCAGCAGGACTATGTTGACAGGGTTCTATGGCTACACCTTC

J: TRBJ1-2
size: few
D: .
V: TRBV11-2
CDR3: CASSLEGPGSGTF
DNA: TGTGCCAGCAGCTTAGAGGGGCCGGGGTCGGGGACCTTC

J: TRBJ2-2
size: .
D: TRBD2
V: TRBV13
CDR3: CASAKAGGTGELFF
DNA: TGTGCCAGCGCCAAAGCGGGAGGCACCGGGGAGCTGTTTTTT

J: TRBJ1-2
size: .
D: .
V: TRBV10-2
CDR3: CASSERKYGYTF
DNA: TGCGCCAGCAGTGAGAGGAAGTATGGCTACACCTTC

J: TRBJ2-2
size: .
D: .
V: TRBV7-2
CDR3: CASSQLLGGVGELFF
DNA: TGTGCCAGCAGCCAACTTTTGGGGGGAGTCGGGGAGCTGTTTTTT

J: TRBJ2-2
size: once
D: TRBD2
V: TRBV6-4
CDR3: CASSDLAGDTGELFF
DNA: TGTGCCAGCAGTGACCTAGCGGGAGACACCGGGGAGCTGTTTTTT

J: TRBJ2-2
size: .
D: TRBD2
V: TRBV2
CDR3: CASQRLAGDLSGELFF
DNA: TGTGCCAGCCAGCGACTAGCGGGAGATTTATCCGGGGAGCTGTTTTTT

J: TRBJ2-5
size: .
D: .
V: TRBV7-8
CDR3: CASSYLKETQYF
DNA: TGTGCCAGCAGCTACCTAAAAGAGACCCAGTACTTC

J: TRBJ2-1
size: .
D: .
V: TRBV5-1
CDR3: CASSYQGRDEQFF
DNA: TGCGCCAGCAGTTATCAGGGGAGGGATGAGCAGTTCTTC

J: TRBJ1-1
size: .
D: TRBD1
V: TRBV6-2/TRBV6-3
CDR3: CASSYRDRVDVNTEAFF
DNA: TGTGCCAGCAGTTACCGGGACAGGGTAGACGTGAACACTGAAGCTTTCTTT

J: TRBJ2-3
size: .
D: TRBD2
V: TRBV12-5
CDR3: CASGWGLAADTQYF
DNA: TGTGCTAGTGGTTGGGGACTAGCCGCAGATACGCAGTATTTT

J: TRBJ2-7
size: .
D: .
V: TRBV2
CDR3: CASGTARGIEQYF
DNA: TGTGCCAGCGGGACGGCCCGAGGTATCGAGCAGTACTTC

J: TRBJ2-3
size: .
D: .
V: TRBV7-9
CDR3: CASSLVSGVTDTQYF
DNA: TGTGCCAGCAGCTTAGTGTCAGGAGTCACAGATACGCAGTATTTT

J: TRBJ2-5
size: .
D: .
V: TRBV7-2
CDR3: CASSFPSVQETQYF
DNA: TGTGCCAGCAGCTTCCCTAGCGTCCAAGAGACCCAGTACTTC

J: TRBJ2-1
size: medium-sized
D: .
V: TRBV18
CDR3: CASSPRDSAYNEQFF
DNA: TGTGCCAGCTCACCCCGGGACTCCGCTTACAATGAGCAGTTCTTC

J: TRBJ2-7
size: .
D: .
V: TRBV7-2
CDR3: CASSLEGLHYEQYF
DNA: TGTGCCAGCAGCTTAGAGGGACTTCACTACGAGCAGTACTTC

J: TRBJ2-7
size: .
D: .
V: TRBV4-3
CDR3: CASSQVLSGTGEQYF
DNA: TGCGCCAGCAGCCAAGTATTATCAGGGACGGGGGAGCAGTACTTC

J: TRBJ1-4
size: .
D: .
V: TRBV2
CDR3: CASSRGSTKGKLFF
DNA: TGTGCCAGCAGCCGGGGATCTACCAAGGGAAAACTGTTTTTT

J: TRBJ2-1
size: .
D: .
V: TRBV7-2
CDR3: CASSENRGGAYNEQFF
DNA: TGTGCCAGCAGCGAAAACAGGGGGGGGGCCTACAATGAGCAGTTCTTC

J: TRBJ1-1
size: .
D: .
V: TRBV19
CDR3: CASSPKAWNTEAFF
DNA: TGTGCCAGTAGCCCGAAGGCTTGGAACACTGAAGCTTTCTTT

J: TRBJ1-1
size: once
D: TRBD1
V: TRBV7-2
CDR3: CASSFRRQGGNTEAFF
DNA: TGTGCCAGCAGCTTCCGTCGACAGGGGGGAAACACTGAAGCTTTCTTT

J: TRBJ1-5
size: .
D: .
V: TRBV9
CDR3: CASSVEAGDQPQHF
DNA: TGTGCCAGCAGCGTAGAGGCAGGAGATCAGCCCCAGCATTTT

J: TRBJ2-3
size: .
D: .
V: TRBV27
CDR3: CASSFSGTDTQYF
DNA: TGTGCCAGCAGTTTTTCGGGCACAGATACGCAGTATTTT

J: TRBJ1-3
size: .
D: TRBD1
V: TRBV19
CDR3: CATRQGAGNTIYF
DNA: TGTGCCACCCGACAGGGGGCTGGAAACACCATATATTTT

J: TRBJ1-3
size: .
D: .
V: TRBV27
CDR3: CASSFGGARDTIYF
DNA: TGTGCCAGCAGTTTCGGAGGGGCGAGGGACACCATATATTTT

J: TRBJ1-1
size: .
D: .
V: TRBV5-4
CDR3: CASKVWNTEAFF
DNA: TGTGCCAGCAAGGTTTGGAACACTGAAGCTTTCTTT

J: TRBJ2-5
size: .
D: TRBD2
V: TRBV6-1
CDR3: CASSEVLGLAPAGETQYF
DNA: TGTGCCAGCAGTGAAGTCCTAGGACTAGCTCCTGCGGGAGAGACCCAGTACTTC

J: TRBJ1-1
size: .
D: TRBD1
V: TRBV12-3/TRBV12-4
CDR3: CASSPDRGLRAFF
DNA: TGTGCCAGCAGCCCGGACAGGGGGCTCAGAGCTTTCTTT

J: TRBJ2-1
size: .
D: TRBD2
V: TRBV14
CDR3: CASSQRTSGFSYNEQFF
DNA: TGTGCCAGCAGCCAGCGGACTAGCGGTTTCTCCTACAATGAGCAGTTCTTC

J: TRBJ2-5
size: .
D: TRBD2
V: TRBV9
CDR3: CASSEPLLAGYQETQYF
DNA: TGTGCCAGCAGCGAGCCACTACTAGCGGGGTACCAAGAGACCCAGTACTTC

J: TRBJ2-1
size: .
D: .
V: TRBV5-1
CDR3: CASSLDSGSYNEQFF
DNA: TGCGCCAGCAGCTTGGACTCCGGCTCCTACAATGAGCAGTTCTTC

J: TRBJ2-3
size: .
D: TRBD2
V: TRBV7-3
CDR3: CASSWGLAGRTDTQYF
DNA: TGTGCCAGCAGCTGGGGACTAGCGGGACGCACAGATACGCAGTATTTT

J: TRBJ2-5
size: .
D: .
V: TRBV9
CDR3: CASTKGGNQETQYF
DNA: TGTGCCAGCACCAAGGGGGGAAACCAAGAGACCCAGTACTTC

J: TRBJ1-1
size: few
D: .
V: TRBV28
CDR3: CASSLQGASFLNTEAFF
DNA: TGTGCCAGCAGTCTACAGGGCGCATCATTTCTGAACACTGAAGCTTTCTTT

J: TRBJ2-3
size: few
D: .
V: TRBV7-2
CDR3: CASSSLGRSTDTQYF
DNA: TGTGCCAGCAGCTCCCTGGGGCGGAGCACAGATACGCAGTATTTT

J: TRBJ1-5
size: .
D: .
V: TRBV15
CDR3: CATSRDLVGQGNQPQHF
DNA: TGTGCCACCAGCAGGGACCTAGTAGGGCAGGGCAATCAGCCCCAGCATTTT

J: TRBJ1-1
size: .
D: TRBD1
V: TRBV18
CDR3: CASSPDRGDAFF
DNA: TGTGCCAGCTCACCGGACAGGGGAGATGCTTTCTTT

J: TRBJ1-1
size: .
D: .
V: TRBV30
CDR3: CAWNRQANTEAFF
DNA: TGTGCCTGGAATCGACAGGCGAACACTGAAGCTTTCTTT

J: TRBJ1-5
size: .
D: TRBD1
V: TRBV7-8
CDR3: CASSLTTDRGRRQPQHF
DNA: TGTGCCAGCAGCTTAACAACGGACAGGGGTAGGCGACAGCCCCAGCATTTT

J: TRBJ2-3
size: .
D: TRBD2
V: TRBV7-2
CDR3: CASSLTSGTDTQYF
DNA: TGTGCCAGCAGCTTGACTAGCGGCACAGATACGCAGTATTTT